This TCR beta chain comes out of a study of blood T cell repertoires in COVID-19. Across the study: The study drew acute and convalescent COVID-19 samples from the United States, Italy and Spain. T cells, B-cell-depleted T cells, or PBMCs provided the cDNA or gDNA that served as material.

Original handling: It was from reference gene primer amplification that nucleated cell counts were estimated. Sequencing used immunoSEQ multiplex PCR; TCRdb keeps in-frame clones, though not all of them. That table is the source of V, J and clone size, and D and trimming were worked out from the DNA. This sample has 240,000 or so clones, with over 65% found just once. V was clipped by 1 base and J by 6 bases; unmatched bases: 7. This CDR3 has 16 residues. CDR1 MDHEN and CDR2 SYDVKM come from the germline V gene. The sequenced sample was peripheral blood. The chain has TRBV28 and TRBJ1-5; TRBD1 matches 9 bases. The sequence was obtained from a woman of 80 years or more with acute or convalescent COVID-19. The CDR3 DNA follows: TGTGCCAGCAGTTTATTGTTGGGACAGGGTGGTCAGCCCCAGCATTTT. This translates into CASSLLLGQGGQPQHF.